This T cell receptor (beta chain) was identified during a study of vaccination and CD4 T cells after COVID-19. At the level of the study: SARS-CoV-2 was confirmed by nasal swab PCR; disease was mild in under ten, severe in one.

The CDR3 is made up of 14 amino acids. In germline, CDR1 is SEHNR, CDR2 FQNEAQ (reference sequence). V was shortened by 1 base and J by 4 bases, with 10 bases between the two germline ends. Only a few counts were recorded for this clonotype. Its specificity is unknown. The Oncomine TCR Beta short-read assay was applied to DNA of cultured CD4+ T cells. Genomic DNA extraction was carried out from cultured CD4+ T cells. Via MiXCR, TCRdb re-called the PCR reads, giving one row per CDR3 protein. The sample records approximately 21,000 distinct CDR3 sequences, about 40% being singletons. The sample's treatment: roughly 11-day PBMC culture with coronavirus spike peptide pools or control peptides (ViraFEST assay). Antigen-specific T cells were expanded with peptide pools by ViraFEST, and TCRs were then sequenced.

The TCR originated in a human donor who had recovered from COVID-19. The V and J genes are TRBV7-9 and TRBJ2-5; D is ambiguous. This material consisted of CD4+ T cells from blood, cultured in vitro, taken before SARS-CoV-2 vaccination. For the CDR3, the DNA is TGTGCCAGCAGCTTAGGGCTAGTAGGAGAGACCCAGTACTTC. Translated, it gives CASSLGLVGETQYF.